This TCR beta chain was observed in a study of blood T cell repertoires in COVID-19. Assay: immunoSEQ multiplex PCR; the TCRdb copy retains only in-frame clones and omits some. The table records roughly 250,000 clones, 70% to 90% of them present only once. The sequence came from a man aged 35 to 55 with acute or convalescent COVID-19. Input material: peripheral blood.

The CDR3 DNA reads TGTGCCAGCAGTGAGGGTTGGACAGGTAACACTGAAGCTTTCTTT. Translation: CASSEGWTGNTEAFF. The chain carries TRBV6-1 and TRBJ1-1; TRBD1 matches at 7 bases. V shed 3 bases, J shed 2 bases, and the junction held 6 bases outside the gene matches. Germline CDR1 is MNHNS and CDR2 is SASEGT. The CDR3 spans 15 residues.